This T cell receptor beta chain was identified during a study of blood T cells in healthy people across ages. For the second PCR, which ran for 7 to 11 cycles, a sample-barcoded 5' primer and a J-beta primer mix were used. From the 5' RACE reads, TCRdb called clonotypes with MiXCR, one entry per CDR3 protein. The table records 380,000 or so distinct CDR3 sequences, roughly half of them present only once. The CDR3 is 15 residues long. The germline V and J ends were trimmed by 1 base and 8 bases, with 17 bases remaining between them. Germline V gene lookup returns CDR1 SGHDN and CDR2 FVKESK. This clonotype was seen repeatedly, ten times or more.

The receptor was isolated from a man between 60 and 70 years old in good health. V gene TRBV14 combines with J gene TRBJ1-2; possible D gene TRBD1, 6 bases. Source material: blood. The CDR3 DNA follows: TGTGCCAGCAGCCAAGTCCCTCCCAGGGGAGAAGGCTACACCTTC. Translating gives CASSQVPPRGEGYTF.